The rows below give T cell receptor beta chains drawn from one sample of a study of cytomegalovirus exposure and HLA in healthy donors. The assay was immunoSEQ multiplex PCR, and TCRdb's table has in-frame clones only and misses some. The sample carries about 160,000 clones, 65% to 85% recorded once. Sequences were obtained from PBMCs. The receptor set was obtained from a male donor in good health and CMV-seropositive. CDR3s include the opening cysteine and the closing phenylalanine or tryptophan. D genes are given only for firm matches. The size of a clone is reported for some rows only, either as once, few or many, or as a class for expanded clones.

TRBJ2-5 TRBV5-1 - 14 few TGCGCCAGCAGCTTGGTAGTAGCGCTGGAGACCCAGTACTTC CASSLVVALETQYF
TRBJ2-7 TRBV18 - 16 - TGTGCCAGCTCACCACAGGGTGGGGCACTTGCCTACGAGCAGTACTTC CASSPQGGALAYEQYF
TRBJ1-1 TRBV7-9 TRBD1 13 - TGTTCCAGCAGTCCCGGACAGGGCCATCCGGCTTTCTTT CSSSPGQGHPAFF
TRBJ2-1 TRBV28 - 14 - TGTGCCAGCAGTTCCGGGACACCTAGAAATGAGCAGTTCTTC CASSSGTPRNEQFF
TRBJ1-1 TRBV27 - 14 - TGTGCCAGCAGTTCCCTCTACGGACAGACTGAAGCTTTCTTT CASSSLYGQTEAFF
TRBJ2-1 TRBV6-5 - 13 - TGTGCCAGCACGAGGGCAGCCAATAATGAGCAGTTCTTC CASTRAANNEQFF
TRBJ2-1 TRBV11-2 TRBD2 15 - TGTGCCAGCAGCTTAGAGACTAGCGGCTACAATGAGCAGTTCTTC CASSLETSGYNEQFF
TRBJ2-7 TRBV6-1 - 14 - TGTGCCAGCAGTGAACTGGGGGGACCAAGCGAGCAGTACTTC CASSELGGPSEQYF
TRBJ2-3 TRBV4-2 - 18 once TGTGCCAGCAGCCTCCAGGCGAGTTCCGACACTAGCACAGATACGCAGTATTTT CASSLQASSDTSTDTQYF
TRBJ1-2 TRBV6-1 - 13 - TGTGCCAGCAGTGGGCGGGGTAACTATGGCTACACCTTC CASSGRGNYGYTF
TRBJ2-1 TRBV5-1 TRBD2 15 - TGCGCCAGCAGCTTGGTTAGCGGGAGGTACAATGAGCAGTTCTTC CASSLVSGRYNEQFF
TRBJ1-5 TRBV6-5 TRBD1 15 - TGTGCCAGCAGTTACTCGGGACAGGGGGTTCAGCCCCAGCATTTT CASSYSGQGVQPQHF
TRBJ1-5 TRBV19 - 13 - TGTGCCAGCGCGACAGTGAGCAATCAGCCCCAGCATTTT CASATVSNQPQHF
TRBJ1-4 TRBV9 - 17 few TGTGCCAGCAGCGTACGGGGGGGTTCTGCAACTAATGAAAAACTGTTTTTT CASSVRGGSATNEKLFF
TRBJ1-5 TRBV12-2 - 16 - TGTGCAAGTCGCTTAGCTCACAGCTATAGCAATCAGCCCCAGCATTTT CASRLAHSYSNQPQHF
TRBJ2-6 TRBV10-3 - 14 - TGTGCCATCCCCGACAGCTCTGGGGCCAACGTCCTGACTTTC CAIPDSSGANVLTF
TRBJ1-2 TRBV13 - 13 - TGTGCCAGCAGTTTAGCCATGGCAATAAGCTACACCTTC CASSLAMAISYTF
TRBJ2-3 TRBV28 - 18 - TGTGCCAGCAGTTTACTCTACTGGGGGGACAGAGGCACAGATACGCAGTATTTT CASSLLYWGDRGTDTQYF
TRBJ2-7 TRBV19 - 12 - TGTGCCAGTAGTAGGACAGTGGACGAGCAGTACTTC CASSRTVDEQYF
TRBJ2-1 TRBV13 TRBD1 14 - TGTGCCAGCACAGGGGACAGGGGCCACAATGAGCAGTTCTTC CASTGDRGHNEQFF
TRBJ2-3 TRBV28 TRBD2 16 - TGTGCCAGCAGTTTGGAGGAGCGGGGCAGTACAGATACGCAGTATTTT CASSLEERGSTDTQYF
TRBJ2-7 TRBV7-6 TRBD2 14 - TGTGCCAGCAGCTCCAGCGGGACGGGGTACGAGCAGTACTTC CASSSSGTGYEQYF
TRBJ1-2 TRBV27 TRBD1 14 - TGTGCCAGCAGTTGGGGACAGGGGGCGCGTGGCTACACCTTC CASSWGQGARGYTF
TRBJ1-4 TRBV27 - 15 - TGTGCCACCAAACGCCGCGGGGGGGCTAATGAAAAACTGTTTTTT CATKRRGGANEKLFF
TRBJ2-7 TRBV6-6 TRBD1 15 - TGTGCCAGCAGTACCGGACAGGGGATAGGAGACGAGCAGTACTTC CASSTGQGIGDEQYF
TRBJ2-7 TRBV19 TRBD2 18 few TGTGCCAGTAGTATTGCGAGACTAGCGGGAGGAGGGGTTAACGAGCAGTACTTC CASSIARLAGGGVNEQYF
TRBJ2-7 TRBV19 TRBD2 15 - TGTGCCAGTAGCCAACTAGCGGGTCCGTCCTACGAGCAGTACTTC CASSQLAGPSYEQYF
TRBJ2-7 TRBV19 TRBD1 15 once TGTGCCAGTAGTTTACGACAGGGGGCTTCCTACGAGCAGTACTTC CASSLRQGASYEQYF
TRBJ2-1 TRBV19 TRBD1 14 - TGTGCCAGTAGTATTCGGGGACAGGACAATGAGCAGTTCTTC CASSIRGQDNEQFF
TRBJ2-7 TRBV6-6 TRBD1 12 - TGTGCCGGCGGCGACAGGGTGGGCGAGCAGTACTTC CAGGDRVGEQYF
TRBJ1-4 TRBV4-1 TRBD1 15 - TGCGCCAGCAGCCAGGGACAGGGAACTAATGAAAAACTGTTTTTT CASSQGQGTNEKLFF
TRBJ2-5 TRBV4-3 - 15 - TGCGCCAGCAGCCAATTTTCGGACTCGGGATCGGAGCAGTACTTC CASSQFSDSGSEQYF
TRBJ1-4 TRBV27 - 15 - TGTGCCAGCAGTTCATACAGCACAACTAATGAAAAACTGTTTTTT CASSSYSTTNEKLFF
TRBJ2-5 TRBV11-3 - 13 - TGTGCCAGCAGCTTGGGAGCAGAAGAGACCCAGTACTTC CASSLGAEETQYF
TRBJ2-6 TRBV29-1 TRBD1 15 - TGCAGCGTCTCGGGACAGAGCTCTGGGGCCAACGTCCTGACTTTC CSVSGQSSGANVLTF
TRBJ2-1 TRBV5-4 TRBD2 18 - TGTGCCAGCAGCATCCGGGCGACTAGCGGAAGCTCCTACAATGAGCAGTTCTTC CASSIRATSGSSYNEQFF
TRBJ2-7 TRBV13 TRBD2 14 few TGTGCCAGCAGCAAAAGGGGAGGGACCTACGAGCAGTACTTC CASSKRGGTYEQYF
TRBJ2-7 TRBV15 - 14 - TGTGCCACCAGCAGAGACCGACACAATTACGAGCAGTACTTC CATSRDRHNYEQYF
TRBJ1-2 TRBV6-1 - 15 - TGTGCCAGCAGTGAAGCGCTTCAGGGCCACTATGGCTACACCTTC CASSEALQGHYGYTF
TRBJ2-1 TRBV19 - 14 few TGTGCCAGTAGTATAGGGGCAGTAGGCAATGAGCAGTTCTTC CASSIGAVGNEQFF
TRBJ2-5 TRBV7-7 TRBD1 15 - TGTGCTAGCAGCCTCGGACAGGCCCGCGGGGAGACCCAGTACTTC CASSLGQARGETQYF
TRBJ2-3 TRBV9 - 12 - TGTGCCAGCAGCCCAGGGACAGATACGCAGTATTTT CASSPGTDTQYF
TRBJ2-1 TRBV6-1 TRBD2 15 - TGTGCCAGCAGTGTGACTAGCGGGAACTACAATGAGCAGTTCTTC CASSVTSGNYNEQFF
TRBJ2-2 TRBV6-5 TRBD2 15 - TGTGCCAGCGGGCTAGCGGGGGGTAACACCGGGGAGCTGTTTTTT CASGLAGGNTGELFF
TRBJ2-3 TRBV27 TRBD2 16 - TGTGCCAGCAGTTCGGGGCTAGCGGGAGTTTCAGATACGCAGTATTTT CASSSGLAGVSDTQYF
TRBJ1-2 TRBV4-2 - 15 - TGTGCCAGCAGCCAAGGTACAGTCGCTAACTATGGCTACACCTTC CASSQGTVANYGYTF
TRBJ1-1 TRBV5-1 TRBD1 14 - TGCGCCAGCAGCTTTGACAGGGCGAACACTGAAGCTTTCTTT CASSFDRANTEAFF
TRBJ2-7 TRBV5-1 - 17 - TGCGCCAGCCGCCAATTGAGCACCCGCGAGGACTCCTACGAGCAGTACTTC CASRQLSTREDSYEQYF
TRBJ2-5 TRBV6-5 - 15 - TGTGCCAGCAGTTACGCCACGACTAGTGGGCAGACCCAGTACTTC CASSYATTSGQTQYF
TRBJ1-3 TRBV4-3 TRBD1 15 - TGCGCCAGCAGCGAGACAGGGGGCTTCGGAAACACCATATATTTT CASSETGGFGNTIYF
TRBJ2-5 TRBV5-5 - 14 - TGTGCCAGCAGCTTAAGGGGTCTCCAAGAGACCCAGTACTTC CASSLRGLQETQYF
TRBJ1-5 TRBV5-1 - 15 - TGCGCCAGCAGCTTGTCAGGGGTTAGCAATCAGCCCCAGCATTTT CASSLSGVSNQPQHF
TRBJ1-1 TRBV7-9 TRBD1 14 - TGTGCCAGCAGCTACCGGGACAGGAGGTGTGAAGCTTTCTTT CASSYRDRRCEAFF
TRBJ1-2 TRBV5-1 TRBD1 12 - TGCGCCAGCAAGGGGACAGACTATGGCTACACCTTC CASKGTDYGYTF
TRBJ2-7 TRBV4-2 - 15 once TGTGCCAGCAGCCAAGATCTGGATGGTACGGGCGAGCAGTACTTC CASSQDLDGTGEQYF
TRBJ1-2 TRBV6-5 - 14 few TGTGCCAGCAGTCCCACCCGGACAGCCTATGGCTACACCTTC CASSPTRTAYGYTF
TRBJ2-1 TRBV2 TRBD2 14 - TGTGCCAGCATGCCGGGACTAGCCTACAATGAGCAGTTCTTC CASMPGLAYNEQFF
TRBJ2-7 TRBV6-6 TRBD1 14 few TGTGCCAGCAGCCTTGGACAGGGTTATAACGAGCAGTACTTC CASSLGQGYNEQYF
TRBJ2-5 TRBV5-6 - 13 - TGTGCCAGCAGCACCTTTAGAGAAGAGACCCAGTACTTC CASSTFREETQYF
TRBJ2-1 TRBV4-2 TRBD2 16 - TGTGCCAGCAGCCAAGATAGCGGGAGGGCCCTCAGTGAGCAGTTCTTC CASSQDSGRALSEQFF